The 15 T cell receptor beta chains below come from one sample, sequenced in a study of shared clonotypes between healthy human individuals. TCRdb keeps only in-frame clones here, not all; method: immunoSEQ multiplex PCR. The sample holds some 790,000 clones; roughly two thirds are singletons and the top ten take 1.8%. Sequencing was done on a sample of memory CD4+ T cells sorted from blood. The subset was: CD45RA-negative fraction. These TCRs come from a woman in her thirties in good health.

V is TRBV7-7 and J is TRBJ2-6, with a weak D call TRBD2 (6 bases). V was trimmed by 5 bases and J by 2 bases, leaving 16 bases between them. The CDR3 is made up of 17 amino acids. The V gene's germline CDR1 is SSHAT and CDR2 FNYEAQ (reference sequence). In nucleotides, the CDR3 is TGTGCCAGCAGCCCAAGAATGGGGGGAACTGGGGCCAACGTCCTGACTTTC. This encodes CASSPRMGGTGANVLTF.

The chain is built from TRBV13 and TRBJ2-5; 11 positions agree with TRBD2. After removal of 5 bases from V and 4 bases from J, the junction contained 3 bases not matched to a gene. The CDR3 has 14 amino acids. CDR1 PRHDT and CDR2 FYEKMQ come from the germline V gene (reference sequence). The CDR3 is CASSPTSGGETQYF. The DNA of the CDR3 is TGTGCCAGCAGCCCCACTAGCGGGGGAGAGACCCAGTACTTC.

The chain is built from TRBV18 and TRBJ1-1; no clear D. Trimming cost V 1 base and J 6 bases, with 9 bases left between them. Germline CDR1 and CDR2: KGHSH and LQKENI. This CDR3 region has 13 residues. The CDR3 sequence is CASSPLRQPEAFF. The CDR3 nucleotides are TGTGCCAGCTCACCACTCAGACAACCTGAAGCTTTCTTT.

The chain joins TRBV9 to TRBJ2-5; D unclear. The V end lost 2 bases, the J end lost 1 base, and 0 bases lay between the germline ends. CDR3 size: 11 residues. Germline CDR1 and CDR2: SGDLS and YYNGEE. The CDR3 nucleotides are TGTGCCAGCAGCGTCCAAGAGACCCAGTACTTC. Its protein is CASSVQETQYF.

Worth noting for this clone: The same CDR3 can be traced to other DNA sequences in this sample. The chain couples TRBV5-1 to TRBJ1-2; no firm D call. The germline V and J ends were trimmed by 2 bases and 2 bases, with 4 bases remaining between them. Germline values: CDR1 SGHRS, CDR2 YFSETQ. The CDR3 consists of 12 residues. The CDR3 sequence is CASSFDNYGYTF. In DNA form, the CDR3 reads TGCGCCAGCAGCTTCGACAACTATGGCTACACCTTC. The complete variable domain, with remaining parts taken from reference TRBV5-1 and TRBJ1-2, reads KAGVTQTPRYLIKTRGQQVTLSCSPISGHRSVSWYQQTPGQGLQFLFEYFSETQRNKGNFPGRFSGRQFSNSRSEMNVSTLELGDSALYLCASSFDNYGYTFGSGTRLTVV.

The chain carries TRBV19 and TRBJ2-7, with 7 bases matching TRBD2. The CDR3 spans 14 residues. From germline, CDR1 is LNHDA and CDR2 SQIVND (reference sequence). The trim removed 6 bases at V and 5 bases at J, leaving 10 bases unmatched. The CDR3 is CASSEAGEYDEQYF. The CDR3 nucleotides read TGTGCCAGTAGCGAGGCGGGAGAATACGACGAGCAGTACTTC.

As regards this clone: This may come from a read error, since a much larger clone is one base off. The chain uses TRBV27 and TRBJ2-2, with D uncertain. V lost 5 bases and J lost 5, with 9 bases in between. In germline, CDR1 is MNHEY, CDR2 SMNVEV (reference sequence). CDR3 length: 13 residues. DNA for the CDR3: TGTGCCAGCAGTCTGCAGGAGACCGGGGAGCTGTTTTTT. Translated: CASSLQETGELFF.

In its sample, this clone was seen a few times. The CDR3 region has the DNA TGTGCCAGCAGCCCTAGGACAGGGCCTTACGAGCAGTACTTC. It specifies CASSPRTGPYEQYF. The genes are TRBV7-8 and TRBJ2-7; the match to TRBD1 covers 8 bases. CDR3 length equals 14 residues. V trimming: 5 bases; J trimming: 4 bases; junction bases outside the gene matches: 7. CDR1 is SGHVS and CDR2 is FQNEAQ in the germline V gene.

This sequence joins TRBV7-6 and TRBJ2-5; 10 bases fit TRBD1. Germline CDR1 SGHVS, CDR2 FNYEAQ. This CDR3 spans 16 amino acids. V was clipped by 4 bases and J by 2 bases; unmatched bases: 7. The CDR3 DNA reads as TGTGCCAGCAGCTCAATCCAGGACAGGGGGCAAGAGACCCAGTACTTC. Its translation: CASSSIQDRGQETQYF.

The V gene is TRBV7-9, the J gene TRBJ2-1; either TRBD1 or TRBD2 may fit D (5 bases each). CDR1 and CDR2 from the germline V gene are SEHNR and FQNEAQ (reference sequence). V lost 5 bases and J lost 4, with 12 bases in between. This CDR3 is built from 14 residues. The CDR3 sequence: CASSRDGRYNEQFF. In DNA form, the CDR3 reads TGTGCCAGCAGCCGGGACGGAAGATACAATGAGCAGTTCTTC.

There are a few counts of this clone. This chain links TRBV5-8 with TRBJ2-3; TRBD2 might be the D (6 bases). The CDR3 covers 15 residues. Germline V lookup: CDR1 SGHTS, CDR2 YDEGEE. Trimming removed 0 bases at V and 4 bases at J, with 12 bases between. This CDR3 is CASSLEGGAADTQYF. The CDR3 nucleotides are TGTGCCAGCAGCTTGGAGGGAGGAGCGGCAGATACGCAGTATTTT.

The CDR3 reads CASKRGGQGGYEQYF. As DNA, the CDR3 is TGTGCCAGCAAACGGGGCGGACAGGGGGGTTACGAGCAGTACTTC. The chain links TRBV11-2 to TRBJ2-7; 10 bases are shared with TRBD1. After removal of 7 bases from V and 4 bases from J, the junction contained 10 bases not matched to a gene. The CDR3 extends over 15 amino acids. CDR1 is SGHAT, CDR2 FQNNGV, per germline.

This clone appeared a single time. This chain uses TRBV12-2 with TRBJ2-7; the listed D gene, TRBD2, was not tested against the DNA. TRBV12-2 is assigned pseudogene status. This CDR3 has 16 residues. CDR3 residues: CASRFLRGVYLYEQYF. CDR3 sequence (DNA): TGTGCAAGTCGTTTCCTCCGGGGGGTGTACCTCTACGAGCAGTACTTC.

The CDR3 spells CASSYKYEQYF. The CDR3 DNA sequence: TGTGCCAGCAGTTACAAGTACGAGCAGTACTTC. The chain couples TRBV6-6 to TRBJ2-7; no firm D call. The CDR3 is made up of 11 amino acids. The V gene lost 2 bases and the J gene lost 4 bases, with 3 bases spanning the gap. The V gene's germline CDR1 is MNHNY and CDR2 SVGAGI (reference sequence).

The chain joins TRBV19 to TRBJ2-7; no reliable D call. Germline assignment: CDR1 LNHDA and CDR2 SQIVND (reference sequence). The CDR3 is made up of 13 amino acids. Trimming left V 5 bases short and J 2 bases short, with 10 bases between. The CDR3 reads CASSAHGPYEQYF. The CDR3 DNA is TGTGCCAGTAGTGCCCATGGACCCTACGAGCAGTACTTC.